These 12 T cell receptor beta chains share one sample of origin, sequenced in a study of blood T cell repertoires in COVID-19. Profiled with immunoSEQ multiplex PCR; TCRdb holds only in-frame clones, not every one. The profile shows some 56,000 clones, 85% to 90% of them singletons. Sequencing was carried out using peripheral blood. The source is a woman between 55 and 75 years old with COVID-19, enrolled during active disease.

V is TRBV7-2 and J is TRBJ2-1; 9 bases match TRBD1. CDR1 is SGHTA and CDR2 is FQGNSA in the germline V gene. The CDR3 contains 17 residues. J was trimmed by 0 bases and V by 3 bases; bases with no gene match: 6. CDR3: CASSLNRGLFSYNEQFF. In nucleotides, the CDR3 is TGTGCCAGCAGCTTGAACAGGGGGCTCTTCTCCTACAATGAGCAGTTCTTC. Combining the CDR3 with reference TRBV7-2 and TRBJ2-1 gives the whole variable domain GAGVSQSPSNKVTEKGKDVELRCDPISGHTALYWYRQSLGQGLEFLIYFQGNSAPDKSGLPSDRFSAERTGGSVSTLTIQRTQQEDSAVYLCASSLNRGLFSYNEQFFGPGTRLTVL.

The chain links TRBV20-1 to TRBJ1-2, with TRBD1 as a possible D gene (6 bases). The germline gives CDR1 DFQATT, CDR2 SNEGSKA (reference sequence). CDR3 size: 11 residues. Trimming removed 8 bases at V and 4 bases at J, with 11 bases between. CDR3 loop: CSSTGSYGYTF. The CDR3 DNA is TGCAGTTCCACAGGGAGCTATGGCTACACCTTC.

This chain uses TRBV28 with TRBJ2-6, with 11 bases that match TRBD2. V dropped 3 bases and J dropped 2; count of bases not matched to a gene: 6. The CDR3 has 18 residues. Germline values: CDR1 MDHEN, CDR2 SYDVKM. CDR3 nucleotides: TGTGCCAGCAGTTTGCAGACTAGCGGGAACGCTGGGGCCAACGTCCTGACTTTC. This translates into CASSLQTSGNAGANVLTF.

The chain couples TRBV6-5 to TRBJ1-5; D ambiguous. The CDR3 has 13 residues. CDR1 is MNHEY, CDR2 SVGAGI, per germline. V shed 6 bases and J shed 1 base, with 7 bases lying between them. The CDR3 protein is CASRPNSNQPQHF. The CDR3 coding sequence is TGTGCCAGCAGACCTAACAGCAATCAGCCCCAGCATTTT.

The gene calls are TRBV5-6 and TRBJ1-6; weak D call: TRBD1 (5 bases). Germline V CDR1 and CDR2: SGHDT, YYEEEE. CDR3 length: 14 amino acids. V dropped 3 bases and J dropped 9 bases, with 13 bases sitting between them. The CDR3: CASSSGSFGSPLHF. CDR3 bases: TGTGCCAGCAGCTCAGGGTCATTCGGTTCACCCCTCCACTTT.

The chain links TRBV6-6 to TRBJ1-4, with a weak D call TRBD1 (5 bases). The CDR3 has 15 amino acids. V was trimmed by 2 bases and J by 5 bases, leaving 12 bases between them. From germline, CDR1 is MNHNY and CDR2 SVGAGI (reference sequence). The DNA for the CDR3 is TGTGCCAGCAGTTACCCACAGGAGGGAAATGAAAAACTGTTTTTT. It yields the protein CASSYPQEGNEKLFF.

The V gene is TRBV6-5, the J gene TRBJ2-2; no firm D call. Germline assignment: CDR1 MNHEY and CDR2 SVGAGI. The CDR3 has 15 residues. The V end was cut by 3 bases, the J end by 8 bases, with 16 bases between. The CDR3 DNA reads as TGTGCCAGCAGTTATTCAAGCCCCCGAGTGGGGGAGCTGTTTTTT. Translated: CASSYSSPRVGELFF.

This clone occurred once. The chain couples TRBV7-2 to TRBJ2-2, with 8 bases matching TRBD1. The CDR3 has 15 amino acids. Germline V lookup: CDR1 SGHTA, CDR2 FQGNSA. With 5 bases clipped from V and 4 bases from J, the junction kept 6 bases outside the gene matches. The CDR3 coding sequence is TGTGCCAGCAGCCTACGGACAGGGCGCACCGGGGAGCTGTTTTTT. Translated, it gives CASSLRTGRTGELFF.

This CDR3 reads CASSQDPGLVDYEQYF. The CDR3 DNA follows: TGCGCCAGCAGCCAAGATCCGGGACTAGTAGATTACGAGCAGTACTTC. V gene TRBV4-1 combines with J gene TRBJ2-7, with 8 bases fitting TRBD2. J lost 4 bases, V lost 0 bases, and 8 bases had no gene match. The CDR3 sequence is 16 residues long. Per the germline V gene, CDR1 is MGHRA and CDR2 is YSYEKL.

In regard to this clone: Other DNA sequences within the sample encode an identical CDR3. The chain has TRBV7-9 and TRBJ2-3; 7 bases are shared with TRBD2. This CDR3 contains 15 residues. Trimming removed 1 base from V and 2 bases from J; junction bases left unmatched: 3. Germline lookup yields CDR1 SEHNR and CDR2 FQNEAQ (reference sequence). The CDR3 bases are TGTGCCAGCAGCTTAGGGCTAGCGGACACAGATACGCAGTATTTT. Residues: CASSLGLADTDTQYF.

The chain recombines TRBV4-2 with TRBJ2-7; possible D gene TRBD2, 6 bases. Germline lookup yields CDR1 LGHNA and CDR2 YNFKEQ. Trimming cost V 0 bases and J 2 bases, with 14 bases left between them. CDR3 length: 16 amino acids. The DNA of the CDR3 is TGTGCCAGCAGCCAAGAATTAGAGGGGACTGCCTACGAGCAGTACTTC. Its translation: CASSQELEGTAYEQYF.

This chain uses TRBV19 with TRBJ1-5; 8 positions agree with TRBD1. The CDR3 has 15 residues. With V trimmed by 5 bases and J by 3 bases, 6 bases remained unmatched. The germline V gene encodes CDR1 LNHDA and CDR2 SQIVND (reference sequence). The CDR3 here is CASSPDRVDNQPQHF. CDR3 DNA: TGTGCCAGTAGTCCGGACAGGGTTGACAATCAGCCCCAGCATTTT.